What follows describes a single T cell receptor (beta chain). Its antigen is still unknown. This entry is derived from a study of T cell responses to AZD1222 COVID-19 vaccine. At the level of the study: It was second doses at about 4 or about 12 weeks that were pooled. Study-wide results and limits: Spike-specific TCR breadth and depth rose after two AZD1222 doses.

V shed 6 bases and J 7 bases; nucleotides not matched to a gene: 11. Per the germline V gene, CDR1 is ENHRY and CDR2 is SYGVKD. The CDR3 has 14 amino acids. Generated by immunoSEQ multiplex PCR, the TCRdb table keeps only in-frame clones and is missing some. The table lists about 120,000 clones, about 92% of them singletons. This sequence joins TRBV10-3 and TRBJ2-7, with 8 bases lining up with TRBD1. This TCR was sampled from an adult in good health. This sample comprised peripheral blood, obtained on day 0 of AZD1222 vaccination. The CDR3, as DNA: TGTGCCATCAGGGCAGACAGGGGTCCCCTGGAGCAGTACTTC. This codes for CAIRADRGPLEQYF.